This passage covers 28 T cell receptor beta chains from one sample sequenced in a study of technical replicates of blood from a few donors. Measured with immunoSEQ multiplex PCR; TCRdb has only the in-frame clones, and not every one. The sample consists of around 70,000 clones, roughly 96% of them appearing once. Sequencing was carried out using T cells isolated from PBMCs. Receptor source: a human donor in good health.

The CDR3, as DNA: TGTGCCAGCAGTTACCAGGGCGGCGGGGGATCACCCCTCCACTTT. It is translated as CASSYQGGGGSPLHF. This chain links TRBV6-5 with TRBJ1-6; D possibly corresponds to TRBD1 (5 bases). Trimming left V 2 bases short and J 10 bases short, with 15 bases between. Per the germline V gene, CDR1 is MNHEY and CDR2 is SVGAGI. CDR3 length: 15 amino acids.

V is TRBV5-4 and J is TRBJ1-2; no reliable D call. CDR1 and CDR2 from the germline V gene are SGHNT and YYREEE (reference sequence). This CDR3 region has 15 residues. V dropped 4 bases and J dropped 2 bases, with 15 bases sitting between them. CDR3 in DNA: TGTGCCAGCAGCCAAGACGCGGGAGGGAACTATGGCTACACCTTC. Translating gives CASSQDAGGNYGYTF.

About this clone: The identical CDR3 is also encoded by other nucleotide sequences in the sample. The J gene is TRBJ2-1, the V gene TRBV30, with 10 nucleotides matching TRBD2. This CDR3 contains 15 residues. CDR1 GTSNPN and CDR2 SVGIG come from the germline V gene (reference sequence). Trimming removed 0 bases from V and 5 bases from J; junction bases left unmatched: 4. The DNA for the CDR3 is TGTGCCTGGAGTGTTGGGCTAGCGGGGGACAATGAGCAGTTCTTC. Translating it yields CAWSVGLAGDNEQFF.

This rearrangement joins TRBV30 to TRBJ1-3; possibly TRBD1 for D (5 bases). The V gene lost 2 bases and the J gene lost 4 bases, with 9 bases spanning the gap. The CDR3 runs 13 residues. Germline V gene lookup returns CDR1 GTSNPN and CDR2 SVGIG (reference sequence). CDR3 sequence: CAWSFRVGNTIYF. The CDR3 region has the DNA TGTGCCTGGAGTTTCAGGGTGGGAAACACCATATATTTT.

The V call is TRBV2, the J call TRBJ1-5; TRBD1 is a possible D gene (5 bases). CDR3 length: 15 residues. Germline CDR1 reads SNHLY; CDR2 reads FYNNEI. CDR3 protein: CASAPNTGGYQPQHF. CDR3 bases: TGTGCAAGCGCCCCTAATACAGGTGGATATCAGCCCCAGCATTTT. The full variable domain, completed using reference TRBV2 and TRBJ1-5, is EPEVTQTPSHQVTQMGQEVILRCVPISNHLYFYWYRQILGQKVEFLVSFYNNEISEKSEIFDDQFSVERPDGSNFTLKIRSTKLEDSAMYFCASAPNTGGYQPQHFGDGTRLSIL.

This chain links TRBV5-6 with TRBJ1-6; tentatively, D is TRBD1 (5 bases). Trimming took off 4 bases at V and 4 bases at J, with 12 bases between the two ends. This CDR3 is built from 15 residues. Per the germline V gene, CDR1 is SGHDT and CDR2 is YYEEEE. The CDR3: CASSVDGGYNSPLHF. The CDR3 DNA sequence: TGTGCCAGCAGCGTCGATGGGGGGTATAATTCACCCCTCCACTTT.

The V and J genes are TRBV15 and TRBJ1-4; TRBD1 aligns across 7 bases. Trimming cost V 0 bases and J 6 bases; bases outside gene matches: 4. CDR1 is LNHNV and CDR2 is YYDKDF in the germline V gene (reference sequence). The CDR3 totals 15 residues. CDR3 region: CATSRDRGWDEKLFF. The CDR3 DNA follows: TGTGCCACCAGCAGAGACAGGGGGTGGGATGAAAAACTGTTTTTT.

This rearrangement joins TRBV7-2 to TRBJ2-7; D call uncertain. CDR3 length equals 13 residues. Trimming took 1 base from V and 6 from J, leaving 10 bases between them. The germline gives CDR1 SGHTA, CDR2 FQGNSA. The CDR3: CASSLGPVAEQYF. CDR3 in DNA: TGTGCCAGCAGCTTAGGTCCGGTAGCCGAGCAGTACTTC.

This chain links TRBV29-1 with TRBJ2-3, with D maybe TRBD2 (7 bases). V shed 7 bases and J shed 0 bases, with 11 bases lying between them. This CDR3 is built from 13 residues. CDR1 SQVTM and CDR2 ANQGSEA come from the germline V gene. DNA for the CDR3: TGCAGCGAGGGGGGGTCTAGCACAGATACGCAGTATTTT. Translation gives CSEGGSSTDTQYF.

The J gene is TRBJ1-1, the V gene TRBV7-8, with D unclear. The germline V gene has CDR1 SGHVS and CDR2 FQNEAQ. The CDR3 contains 15 residues. V gave up 2 bases and J gave up 0 bases, with 10 bases separating them. The CDR3 DNA reads as TGTGCCAGCAGCTTACGGGGAGCGATGAACACTGAAGCTTTCTTT. This translates into CASSLRGAMNTEAFF.

The chain is built from TRBV7-9 and TRBJ1-4; 11 bases agree with TRBD1. Germline CDR1 and CDR2: SEHNR and FQNEAQ (reference sequence). J gave up 8 bases and V 5 bases, and 7 bases lay outside the gene matches. CDR3 length equals 15 residues. The CDR3 here is CASSLTGTGGEKLFF. The CDR3 DNA reads as TGTGCCAGCAGCCTTACCGGGACAGGGGGGGAAAAACTGTTTTTT.

This chain joins TRBV5-6 and TRBJ1-2; 7 nucleotides match TRBD1. The CDR3 has 15 residues. CDR1 is SGHDT, CDR2 YYEEEE, per germline. V was pared by 3 bases and J by 3 bases, with 8 bases of the junction left unmatched. CDR3 amino acids: CASSSYRGGYYGYTF. In DNA, the CDR3 is TGTGCCAGCAGCTCGTACAGGGGCGGGTACTATGGCTACACCTTC.

V is TRBV20-1 and J is TRBJ2-3; D may be TRBD2 (5 bases). Deletions cut 6 bases from V and 6 bases from J, with 10 bases between. Germline V gene sequence: CDR1 DFQATT, CDR2 SNEGSKA (reference sequence). The CDR3 covers 11 residues. CDR3 loop: CSAGPGDTQYF. The CDR3 DNA follows: TGCAGTGCCGGGCCGGGGGATACGCAGTATTTT.

The chain joins TRBV27 to TRBJ2-7; D perhaps matches TRBD2 (6 bases). Germline CDR1 reads MNHEY; CDR2 reads SMNVEV (reference sequence). The CDR3 contains 16 residues. Trimming left V 6 bases short and J 3 bases short, with 21 bases between. The CDR3, as DNA: TGTGCCAGCAGACTAAGAGGCGGGACGGCCGACTACGAGCAGTACTTC. This gives the protein CASRLRGGTADYEQYF.

The V gene is TRBV11-3, the J gene TRBJ1-4; D is perhaps TRBD1 (5 bases). The V end was cut by 5 bases, the J end by 7 bases, with 14 bases between. CDR1 SGHNT and CDR2 YENEEA come from the germline V gene. The CDR3 is made up of 14 amino acids. CDR3 protein: CASSPDRSFEKLFF. The CDR3 nucleotides read TGTGCCAGCAGCCCCGACAGATCCTTTGAAAAACTGTTTTTT.

The CDR3 DNA is TGTGCCAGCAGTTCACAGGGTTCTTGGGAGCAGTTCTTC. The encoded protein is CASSSQGSWEQFF. The chain couples TRBV9 to TRBJ2-1; tentatively, D is TRBD1 (6 bases). This CDR3 has 13 amino acids. V was shortened by 5 bases and J by 10 bases, with 16 bases between the two germline ends. Germline CDR1 reads SGDLS; CDR2 reads YYNGEE.

The J gene is TRBJ2-5, the V gene TRBV19, with 9 positions matching TRBD2. Germline CDR1 reads LNHDA; CDR2 reads SQIVND (reference sequence). The CDR3 is 15 amino acids. V lost 5 bases and J lost 2; bases outside the gene matches: 6. Here the CDR3 DNA reads TGTGCCAGTAGTCTCCGGACTAGCGTACAAGAGACCCAGTACTTC. This sequence encodes CASSLRTSVQETQYF.

This sequence joins TRBV2 and TRBJ1-5; 9 positions agree with TRBD1. Looked up from germline, CDR1 is SNHLY and CDR2 is FYNNEI. J lost 5 bases, V lost 8 bases, and 13 bases had no gene match. The CDR3 extends over 16 amino acids. The chain's CDR3 is CASRPPPQGADQPQHF. In DNA, the CDR3 is TGTGCCAGCCGTCCTCCACCACAGGGGGCAGATCAGCCCCAGCATTTT.

The rearrangement joins TRBV20-1 to TRBJ2-3; no definite D call. The V end was cut by 4 bases, the J end by 5 bases, with 4 bases between. This CDR3 spans 10 amino acids. Germline V gives CDR1 DFQATT, CDR2 SNEGSKA (reference sequence). The CDR3 is CSAIRDTQYF. DNA of the CDR3: TGCAGTGCTATTAGAGATACGCAGTATTTT.

This chain connects TRBV27 to TRBJ2-5, with TRBD1 matching 7 bases. This CDR3 is 13 amino acids long. Trimming took 2 bases from V and 5 from J; bases not matched to a gene: 2. Germline V lookup: CDR1 MNHEY, CDR2 SMNVEV (reference sequence). DNA of the CDR3: TGTGCCAGCAGTTTAGGGACAGTCGAGACCCAGTACTTC. Translation: CASSLGTVETQYF.

This chain joins TRBV18 and TRBJ2-7, with TRBD1 identical over 9 bases. This CDR3 spans 15 amino acids. J lost 2 bases, V lost 3 bases, and 5 bases had no gene match. Germline CDR1 KGHSH, CDR2 LQKENI. Here the CDR3 reads CASSPRDRAAYEQYF. Here the CDR3 DNA reads TGTGCCAGCTCACCCCGGGACAGGGCTGCCTACGAGCAGTACTTC.

CDR3 in DNA: TGTGCCAGCAGTTATCGGGGGTTGAATCAGCCCCAGCATTTT. This codes for CASSYRGLNQPQHF. The genes are TRBV6-5 and TRBJ1-5; TRBD1 might be the D (5 bases). V was clipped by 3 bases and J by 4 bases, with 10 bases between them. This CDR3 is built from 14 residues. The germline V gene has CDR1 MNHEY and CDR2 SVGAGI.

The gene calls are TRBV2 and TRBJ2-5, with unresolved D. The CDR3 runs to 12 residues. CDR1 is SNHLY, CDR2 FYNNEI, per germline. Trimming took off 7 bases at V and 0 bases at J, with 6 bases between the two ends. CDR3 in DNA: TGTGCCAGCAAGTCAGACCAAGAGACCCAGTACTTC. Amino acid sequence: CASKSDQETQYF.

The V and J genes are TRBV2 and TRBJ1-1; no clear D. Trimming removed 9 bases at V and 1 base at J, with 12 bases between. CDR1 SNHLY and CDR2 FYNNEI come from the germline V gene. The CDR3 is 13 residues long. The CDR3 here is CARYILENTEAFF. For the CDR3, the DNA is TGTGCCAGATACATTCTAGAGAACACTGAAGCTTTCTTT. Full variable domain (rest looked up from reference TRBV2 and TRBJ1-1): EPEVTQTPSHQVTQMGQEVILRCVPISNHLYFYWYRQILGQKVEFLVSFYNNEISEKSEIFDDQFSVERPDGSNFTLKIRSTKLEDSAMYFCARYILENTEAFFGQGTRLTVV.

V usage is TRBV2 and J usage is TRBJ2-5; no definite D call. Trimming removed 5 bases at V and 2 bases at J, with 3 bases between. Germline V gives CDR1 SNHLY, CDR2 FYNNEI. The CDR3 totals 11 residues. CDR3 protein: CASSYQETQYF. CDR3 nucleotides: TGTGCCAGCAGTTATCAAGAGACCCAGTACTTC.

This clone occurred once. The genes are TRBV9 and TRBJ2-5; TRBD2 might be the D (6 bases). CDR1 and CDR2 from the germline V gene are SGDLS and YYNGEE. V was shortened by 4 bases and J by 1 base, with 8 bases between the two germline ends. CDR3 length: 13 residues. CDR3 sequence: CASSLGSQETQYF. The CDR3 region has the DNA TGTGCCAGCAGCCTCGGGAGCCAAGAGACCCAGTACTTC.

In DNA, the CDR3 is TGCGCCAGCAGCTTTGGGCGGGGACTAGCGGAGGACTCCTACGAGCAGTACTTC. Its translation is CASSFGRGLAEDSYEQYF. The chain uses TRBV5-1 and TRBJ2-7; 11 bases agree with TRBD2. There are 18 residues in the CDR3. The germline gives CDR1 SGHRS, CDR2 YFSETQ. J gave up 0 bases and V 2 bases, and 10 bases lay outside the gene matches.

In nucleotides, the CDR3 is TGTGCCAGTAGTAGGGAGTTCTCGTATTCACCCCTCCACTTT. Protein: CASSREFSYSPLHF. The rearrangement uses TRBV19 and TRBJ1-6, with D unclear. Germline CDR1 and CDR2: LNHDA and SQIVND (reference sequence). Trimming removed 4 bases at V and 8 bases at J, with 12 bases between. The CDR3 covers 14 residues.